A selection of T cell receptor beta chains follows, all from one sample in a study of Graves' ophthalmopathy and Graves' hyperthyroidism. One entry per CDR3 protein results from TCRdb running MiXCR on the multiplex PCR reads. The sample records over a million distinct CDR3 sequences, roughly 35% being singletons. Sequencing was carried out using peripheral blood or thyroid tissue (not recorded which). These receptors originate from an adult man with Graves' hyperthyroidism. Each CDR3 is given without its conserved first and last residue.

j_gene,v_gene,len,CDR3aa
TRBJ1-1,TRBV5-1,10,ASSLSQDGAF
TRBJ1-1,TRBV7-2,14,ASSPRVGRQDTEAF
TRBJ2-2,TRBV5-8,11,ASSALFTGELF
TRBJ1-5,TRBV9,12,ASSEQGVNQPQH
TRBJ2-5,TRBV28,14,ASSLVGTGEQETQY
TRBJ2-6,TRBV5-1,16,ASSYSGTGAAGANVLT
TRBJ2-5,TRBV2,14,ASSETTAKYQETQY
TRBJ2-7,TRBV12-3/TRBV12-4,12,ASSLARAGGQQY
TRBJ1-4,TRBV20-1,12,SAGNPGVGEKLF
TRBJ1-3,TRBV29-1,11,SPDGGPGNTIY
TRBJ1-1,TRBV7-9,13,ASSHGGRLNTEAF
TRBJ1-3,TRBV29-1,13,SLGQKTASGNTIY
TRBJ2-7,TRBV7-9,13,ASSLAPRGSHEQY
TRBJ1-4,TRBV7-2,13,ASSLSASWAEKLF
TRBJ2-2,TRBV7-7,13,ASSPNRGRTGELF
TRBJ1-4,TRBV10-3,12,AIRPQGAGEKLF
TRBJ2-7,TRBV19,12,ASSTFGQGHEQY
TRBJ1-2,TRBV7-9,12,ASSLGRPDYGYT
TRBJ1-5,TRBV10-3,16,ATRGGRTGLGSNQPQH
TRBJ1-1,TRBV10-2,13,ASVEFGSLGTEAF
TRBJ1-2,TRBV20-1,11,SARDTGRYGYT
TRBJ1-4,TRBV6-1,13,ASRRAGTVAEKLF
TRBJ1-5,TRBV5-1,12,ASSSHPGPQPQH
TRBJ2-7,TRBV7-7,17,ASSPRGLAGGPWICEQY
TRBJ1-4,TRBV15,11,ATAGGANEKLF
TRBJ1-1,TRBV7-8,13,ASSLDEGANTEAF
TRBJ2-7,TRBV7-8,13,ASSRAEASYGEQY
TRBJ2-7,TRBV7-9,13,ASSPGLGSYYEQY
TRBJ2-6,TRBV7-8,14,ASSPFGSTGANVLT
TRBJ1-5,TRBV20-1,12,SARRPGQGQPQH
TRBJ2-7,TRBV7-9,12,ASSHPTGPYEQY
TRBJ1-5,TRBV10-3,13,ATQGLTGVNQPQH